This T cell receptor (beta chain) was identified during a study of cytotoxic CD8 clonotypes in ibrutinib-treated CLL. Background on the study: Researchers reported 11 relapsed/refractory and approximately 15 treatment-naive patients, fewer than 18 of them IGHV unmutated. Findings and caveats of the study: For progressing versus sustained-remission patients, sampling times were not the same. Clonality climbed at ibrutinib response, then dropped toward baseline at progression. Pretreatment clonality was elevated relative to age-matched healthy donors and paralleled circulating CD8+ T-cell counts.

This CDR3 is 19 amino acids long. With V trimmed by 4 bases and J by 4 bases, 19 bases remained unmatched. In germline, CDR1 is LGHNT, CDR2 FRNRAP. As for this clone: Its antigen remains unidentified.

Sequencing used immunoSEQ multiplex PCR; TCRdb keeps in-frame clones, though not all of them. The table shows tens of thousands of clones, with more than 75% occurring only once. The chain is built from TRBV12-5 and TRBJ1-5; 7 bases are a match to TRBD1. The receptor's source is a human donor with chronic lymphocytic leukemia. Material: PBMCs, obtained after 36 months of ibrutinib treatment. CDR3 nucleotides: TGTGCTAGTGGTTCGACTAGGAGGGGGCTGAATGCGGGGAATCAGCCCCAGCATTTT. Its protein is CASGSTRRGLNAGNQPQHF. The full variable domain, in which reference TRBV12-5 and TRBJ1-5 provide the parts outside the CDR3, is DARVTQTPRHKVTEMGQEVTMRCQPILGHNTVFWYRQTMMQGLELLAYFRNRAPLDDSGMPKDRFSAEMPDATLATLKIQPSEPRDSAVYFCASGSTRRGLNAGNQPQHFGDGTRLSIL.